The clone carrying this T cell receptor beta chain has a handful of counts. This sample is part of a study of patients and donors after allogeneic stem cell transplantation. TCRdb fed the RT-PCR reads into MiXCR, producing one record per CDR3 protein. Of about 110,000 distinct CDR3 sequences in the sample, less than 45% are singletons; the top ten hold around 25%. V was pared by 5 bases and J by 3 bases, with 5 bases of the junction left unmatched. Germline lookup yields CDR1 SGHDN and CDR2 FVKESK. The CDR3 length is 14 residues. Sequencing was carried out using blood, either unsorted or a sorted T cell fraction (not recorded which). The J gene is TRBJ2-7, the V gene TRBV14; 9 bases line up with TRBD1. The sequence came from a human donor who was either an allogeneic HSCT recipient or a stem cell or donor lymphocyte infusion donor (not recorded which). It is not recorded whose cells these are; they may come from a transplant donor. The CDR3 DNA sequence: TGTGCCAGCAGCTTTGGGACAGGGAGCTACGAGCAGTACTTC. It codes for CASSFGTGSYEQYF.